This T cell receptor beta chain comes out of a study of CD4+ T cells in melanoma. Measured with immunoSEQ multiplex PCR; TCRdb has only the in-frame clones, and not every one. The sample lists about 15,000 clones; over 80% were seen once. Turning to this clone: The antigen remains unidentified.

The CDR3 runs to 16 residues. After removal of 2 bases from V and 10 bases from J, the junction contained 10 bases not matched to a gene. Germline V gene data show CDR1 as MGHRA and CDR2 as YSYEKL. Broader study findings: Reportedly, melanoma neoantigen-specific CD4+ T cells showed varied differentiation states. CD8+ T cell, macrophage and B cell function reportedly correlated with neoantigen-specific CD4+ T cells.

The source is a human donor with melanoma. The chain employs TRBV4-1 and TRBJ1-4; 10 nucleotides match TRBD1. The sequenced sample consisted of cells from a culture (not recorded whether cultured in vitro). DNA for the CDR3: TGCGCCAGCAGCCAACTGGGGGGACAGGGGAGATCAAAACTGTTTTTT. Translation: CASSQLGGQGRSKLFF.